A single sample is the source of the 20 T cell receptor beta chains below, sequenced in a study of blood T cells in healthy people across ages. PCR was performed a second time for about 7 to 12 cycles using a sample-barcoded 5' primer and a J-beta primer mix. MiXCR, applied by TCRdb to the 5' RACE reads, yields one record per CDR3 protein. The data show over a million distinct CDR3 sequences, over 35% seen once. The sample was blood. All receptors derive from a woman aged 55-69 years in good health.

This clonotype was seen a handful of times. The chain couples TRBV7-9 to TRBJ1-6, with 7 bases identical to TRBD1. V trimming: 3 bases; J trimming: 10 bases; junction bases outside the gene matches: 6. The CDR3 is 14 amino acids. The germline V gene encodes CDR1 SEHNR and CDR2 FQNEAQ (reference sequence). CDR3: CASSFQGVGSPLHF. The CDR3 DNA reads TGTGCCAGCAGCTTCCAGGGGGTAGGGTCACCCCTCCACTTT.

V gene TRBV10-3 combines with J gene TRBJ2-7; maybe TRBD2 (6 bases). V lost 3 bases to trimming and J lost 7 bases, with 13 bases between them. The CDR3 spans 13 residues. The germline V gene encodes CDR1 ENHRY and CDR2 SYGVKD. CDR3 bases: TGTGCCATCAGTGACACTAGCCCCCTTGAGCAGTACTTC. It specifies CAISDTSPLEQYF.

With regard to this clonotype: Germline is not matched at one junction end, which may reflect a read error. The chain links TRBV18 to TRBJ2-6, with TRBD1 identical over 9 bases. CDR3 length equals 19 residues. Germline V lookup: CDR1 KGHSH, CDR2 LQKENI. CDR3 loop: CASSPTTGTGQSGADVLTF. The CDR3, as DNA: TGTGCCAGCTCACCAACAACCGGGACAGGGCAATCTGGGGCCGACGTCCTGACTTTC. The variable domain in full, completed from reference TRBV18 and TRBJ2-6, reads NAGVMQNPRHLVRRRGQEARLRCSPMKGHSHVYWYRQLPEEGLKFMVYLQKENIIDESGMPKERFSAEFPKEGPSILRIQQVVRGDSAAYFCASSPTTGTGQSGADVLTFGAGSRLTVL.

The chain combines TRBV7-3 with TRBJ2-5, with D possibly matching TRBD2 (7 bases). The germline gives CDR1 SGHTA, CDR2 FQGTGA. The CDR3 covers 15 residues. Trimming left V 5 bases short and J 11 bases short, with 24 bases between. The CDR3 DNA sequence: TGTGCCAGCAGCCTACAGGGTTGGGACTACAATGAGCAGTACTTC. Amino acid sequence: CASSLQGWDYNEQYF.

This clonotype was picked up one time. This sequence joins TRBV12-3 or TRBV12-4 and TRBJ2-5, with D perhaps being TRBD1 or TRBD2 (5 bases each). Judging by the DNA end, TRBJ2-7 fits better; the J call may be wrong. This CDR3 is 14 amino acids long. CDR3 coding DNA: TGTGCCAGCAGTTTATGGGGACCCACCTACGAGCAGTACTTC. This codes for CASSLWGPTYEQYF.

The chain joins TRBV7-6 to TRBJ1-1; 9 nucleotides align to TRBD1. Germline assignment: CDR1 SGHVS and CDR2 FNYEAQ. V was pared by 6 bases and J by 7 bases, with 9 bases of the junction left unmatched. The CDR3 covers 14 residues. The CDR3 coding sequence is TGTGCCAGCAGACGAGTAGACAGGGGGGATGAAGCTTTCTTT. Its protein is CASRRVDRGDEAFF.

V is TRBV2 and J is TRBJ2-3; D is ambiguous. CDR3 size: 11 residues. Germline V gene lookup returns CDR1 SNHLY and CDR2 FYNNEI. V was pared by 11 bases and J by 4 bases, with 10 bases between. The CDR3 spells CARSGPDTQYF. CDR3 nucleotide sequence: TGTGCCCGCTCGGGCCCAGATACGCAGTATTTT.

The V gene is TRBV13, the J gene TRBJ2-7, with 8 positions matching TRBD2. Unmatched junction bases numbered 8, after V lost 4 bases and J lost 0 bases. CDR3 size: 16 residues. Germline V gene sequence: CDR1 PRHDT, CDR2 FYEKMQ (reference sequence). CDR3 sequence: CASSSASGSTSYEQYF. The CDR3 DNA is TGTGCCAGCAGCTCCGCTAGCGGGTCCACCTCCTACGAGCAGTACTTC.

In the case of this clonotype: With a much larger clone just one base away, this may be a read error. The V and J genes are TRBV13 and TRBJ2-3; D is undetermined. Germline V gives CDR1 PRHDT, CDR2 FYEKMQ (reference sequence). The CDR3 extends over 11 amino acids. V was shortened by 3 bases and J by 5 bases, with 3 bases between the two germline ends. CDR3 residues: CASSFIDTQYF. The CDR3 DNA sequence: TGTGCCAGCAGCTTCATAGATACGCAGTATTTT.

The chain has TRBV10-2 and TRBJ2-1; D unresolved. This CDR3 is built from 14 residues. Germline loops: CDR1 WSHSY, CDR2 SAAADI. V was pared by 0 bases and J by 4 bases, with 7 bases between. As DNA, the CDR3 is TGCGCCAGCAGTGAGTCGGGTCCATACAATGAGCAGTTCTTC. It translates to CASSESGPYNEQFF.

The J gene is TRBJ1-1, the V gene TRBV29-1, with 8 bases lining up with TRBD1. J lost 3 bases, V lost 1 base, and 7 bases had no gene match. Per the germline V gene, CDR1 is SQVTM and CDR2 is ANQGSEA. The CDR3 length is 15 residues. CDR3 coding DNA: TGCAGCGTTGAAGGGACCCAGGGGGCGTACACTGAAGCTTTCTTT. Its protein is CSVEGTQGAYTEAFF.

Details on this clonotype: Sequence at one end of the junction differs from germline and may be a read error. V and J are TRBV7-9 and TRBJ1-4; D perhaps matches TRBD1 (6 bases). The CDR3 totals 15 residues. In germline, CDR1 is SEHNR, CDR2 FQNEAQ (reference sequence). CDR3 sequence reads: CVSSPGASTNEKLFF. In DNA form, the CDR3 reads TGTGTCAGCAGCCCAGGGGCCTCCACTAATGAAAAACTGTTTTTT.

This clonotype came up once. DNA of the CDR3: TGTGCCAGTACGGGAACGGGGGACAGGAATGAAAAACTGTTTTTT. Translation gives CASTGTGDRNEKLFF. This chain links TRBV19 with TRBJ1-4; 8 nucleotides align to TRBD1. V dropped 7 bases and J dropped 5; count of bases not matched to a gene: 9. The CDR3 runs to 15 residues. The V gene's germline CDR1 is LNHDA and CDR2 SQIVND (reference sequence).

V and J are TRBV28 and TRBJ2-3; 12 nucleotides agree with TRBD2. V lost 8 bases and J lost 3; bases outside the gene matches: 9. CDR3 length equals 16 residues. Germline loops: CDR1 MDHEN, CDR2 SYDVKM. CDR3 DNA sequence: TGTGCCAGCGGGCCGACTAGCGGGAGATGGACAGATACGCAGTATTTT. Residues: CASGPTSGRWTDTQYF.

To note about this clonotype: The junction does not match germline at one end; this may be a read error. CDR3 sequence: CASRLGQGNEQFF. The CDR3 DNA is TGTGCCAGCAGGTTAGGGCAGGGGAATGAGCAGTTCTTC. The V call is TRBV12-3 or TRBV12-4, the J call TRBJ2-1, with D perhaps TRBD1 (6 bases). The CDR3 length is 13 residues.

This clonotype has a handful of counts. The chain carries TRBV6-5 and TRBJ2-1; a possible D gene is TRBD2 (5 bases). The germline V and J ends were trimmed by 5 bases and 4 bases, with 18 bases remaining between them. Germline lookup yields CDR1 MNHEY and CDR2 SVGAGI. The CDR3 consists of 16 residues. The CDR3 DNA sequence: TGTGCCAGCAGTCCCCGAGGGTTGGCGCCGTACAATGAGCAGTTCTTC. Protein: CASSPRGLAPYNEQFF.

The genes are TRBV11-2 and TRBJ2-5; 13 bases fit TRBD2. The DNA end lines up better with TRBJ2-7; the J call may be wrong. CDR1 is SGHAT and CDR2 is FQNNGV in the germline V gene. The CDR3 totals 19 residues. In DNA, the CDR3 is TGTGCCAGCAGCTTACGGACTAGCGGGAGTCCCTCGAGGAGAAACGAGCAGTACTTC. It encodes CASSLRTSGSPSRRNEQYF.

This clonotype appeared a few times. The CDR3 here is CASRPGLYEQYF. The CDR3 nucleotides read TGTGCCAGCAGGCCAGGGTTGTACGAGCAGTACTTC. V gene TRBV12-3 or TRBV12-4 combines with J gene TRBJ2-7; a weak D match, TRBD1 (5 bases). The CDR3 is 12 amino acids. Trimming removed 6 bases from V and 4 bases from J, with 10 bases in between.

This chain links TRBV5-6 with TRBJ2-7; 7 bases agree with TRBD1. V lost 7 bases to trimming and J lost 7 bases; unmatched junction nucleotides: 8. The germline gives CDR1 SGHDT, CDR2 YYEEEE. This CDR3 is 12 amino acids long. The CDR3 bases are TGTGCCAGCTCAGGGGGTCCCCTAGAGCAGTACTTC. Amino acid sequence: CASSGGPLEQYF.

This clonotype was seen only a few times. J is TRBJ2-7 and V is TRBV20-1; 9 bases agree with TRBD2. Unmatched junction bases numbered 12, after V lost 6 bases and J lost 3 bases. Germline V gene lookup returns CDR1 DFQATT and CDR2 SNEGSKA (reference sequence). There are 15 residues in the CDR3. The CDR3 protein is CSAPVVAGVSYEQYF. In nucleotides, the CDR3 is TGCAGTGCCCCCGTGGTAGCGGGAGTGAGCTACGAGCAGTACTTC.